A selection of T cell receptor beta chains follows, all from one sample in a study of cytomegalovirus exposure and HLA in healthy donors. Profiled with immunoSEQ multiplex PCR; TCRdb holds only in-frame clones, not every one. The sample holds roughly 180,000 clones, roughly 83% seen once. The sequenced material came from PBMCs. All receptors come from a boy younger than 10 in good health and CMV-seronegative. Both conserved end residues are part of each CDR3. Fields, in order: V gene, clone size, CDR3 length, D gene, J gene, CDR3 protein, CDR3 DNA. The D gene is left open where the match is weak. Rows give clone size only sometimes, using once, few, many, or a class for an expanded clone.

V: TRBV7-9
size: NA
length: 12
D: NA
J: TRBJ2-3
CDR3: CASSLAADTQYF
DNA: TGTGCCAGCAGCTTAGCAGCCGATACGCAGTATTTT

V: TRBV7-9
size: NA
length: 19
D: NA
J: TRBJ2-5
CDR3: CASTLLPGIWGSGQETQYF
DNA: TGTGCCAGCACCCTTTTACCGGGGATATGGGGTAGCGGCCAAGAGACCCAGTACTTC

V: TRBV9
size: NA
length: 15
D: NA
J: TRBJ2-3
CDR3: CASSVTGAETDTQYF
DNA: TGTGCCAGCAGCGTTACGGGAGCTGAAACAGATACGCAGTATTTT

V: TRBV30
size: NA
length: 12
D: TRBD2
J: TRBJ2-1
CDR3: CAWQRERVEQFF
DNA: TGTGCCTGGCAGCGGGAGAGAGTTGAGCAGTTCTTC

V: TRBV5-4
size: NA
length: 14
D: NA
J: TRBJ1-6
CDR3: CASSLGRGGSPLHF
DNA: TGTGCCAGCAGCTTGGGTAGGGGAGGTTCACCCCTCCACTTT

V: TRBV5-8
size: once
length: 15
D: NA
J: TRBJ1-3
CDR3: CASTIQGRSGNTIYF
DNA: TGTGCCAGCACTATACAGGGCCGCTCTGGAAACACCATATATTTT

V: TRBV11-2
size: NA
length: 18
D: TRBD1
J: TRBJ2-2
CDR3: CASSSGTGFLGNTGELFF
DNA: TGTGCCAGCAGTTCCGGGACAGGGTTCCTAGGGAACACCGGGGAGCTGTTTTTT

V: TRBV5-4
size: NA
length: 16
D: TRBD2
J: TRBJ2-7
CDR3: CASSSTILAGAYEQYF
DNA: TGTGCCAGCAGCTCCACAATCTTAGCGGGAGCCTACGAGCAGTACTTC

V: TRBV19
size: NA
length: 16
D: TRBD2
J: TRBJ2-3
CDR3: CASSRLAGRNTDTQYF
DNA: TGTGCCAGTAGTAGGCTAGCGGGGCGCAACACAGATACGCAGTATTTT

V: TRBV5-1
size: NA
length: 16
D: NA
J: TRBJ2-2
CDR3: CASSLFSGVQTGELFF
DNA: TGCGCCAGCAGCTTGTTCTCGGGAGTTCAAACCGGGGAGCTGTTTTTT

V: TRBV18
size: NA
length: 14
D: TRBD1
J: TRBJ2-5
CDR3: CASSLGTAQETQYF
DNA: TGTGCCAGCTCCCTCGGGACAGCTCAAGAGACCCAGTACTTC

V: TRBV28
size: once
length: 15
D: TRBD1
J: TRBJ1-2
CDR3: CASSFPGGAGYGYTF
DNA: TGTGCCAGCAGTTTCCCAGGGGGCGCTGGTTATGGCTACACCTTC

V: TRBV5-4
size: NA
length: 15
D: NA
J: TRBJ2-7
CDR3: CASSPYRDIGYEQYF
DNA: TGTGCCAGCAGCCCCTACCGGGACATAGGCTACGAGCAGTACTTC

V: TRBV5-1
size: few
length: 15
D: NA
J: TRBJ1-5
CDR3: CASSLAGDSNQPQHF
DNA: TGCGCCAGCAGCTTGGCAGGGGATAGCAATCAGCCCCAGCATTTT

V: TRBV7-2
size: NA
length: 13
D: NA
J: TRBJ1-1
CDR3: CASSLVRVAEAFF
DNA: TGTGCCAGCAGCTTAGTCAGGGTGGCTGAAGCTTTCTTT

V: TRBV19
size: NA
length: 14
D: TRBD1
J: TRBJ1-2
CDR3: CASSAGQGSFGYTF
DNA: TGTGCCAGTAGCGCGGGACAGGGATCGTTCGGCTACACCTTC

V: TRBV10-2
size: NA
length: 12
D: NA
J: TRBJ2-2
CDR3: CASNTGTGELFF
DNA: TGCGCCAGCAATACAGGGACCGGGGAGCTGTTTTTT

V: TRBV9
size: NA
length: 15
D: NA
J: TRBJ2-1
CDR3: CASSPGTSNRHEQFF
DNA: TGTGCCAGCAGCCCCGGGACTTCCAACCGCCATGAGCAGTTCTTC

V: TRBV5-1
size: NA
length: 14
D: NA
J: TRBJ1-4
CDR3: CASSPVDINEKLFF
DNA: TGCGCCAGCAGCCCAGTCGACATTAATGAAAAACTGTTTTTT

V: TRBV7-6
size: NA
length: 17
D: NA
J: TRBJ1-1
CDR3: CASSLAARSFSFTEAFF
DNA: TGTGCCAGCAGCTTAGCGGCCAGGTCCTTTTCCTTCACTGAAGCTTTCTTT

V: TRBV27
size: NA
length: 14
D: NA
J: TRBJ1-4
CDR3: CASSLTGRAEKLFF
DNA: TGTGCCAGCAGTCTCACAGGGAGGGCGGAAAAACTGTTTTTT

V: TRBV14
size: NA
length: 14
D: NA
J: TRBJ2-1
CDR3: CASSQGFRAGEQFF
DNA: TGTGCCAGCAGCCAAGGATTCCGGGCAGGGGAGCAGTTCTTC

V: TRBV7-9
size: NA
length: 14
D: TRBD1
J: TRBJ1-2
CDR3: CASSLEGQNYGYTF
DNA: TGTGCCAGCAGCTTGGAGGGACAGAACTATGGCTACACCTTC

V: TRBV30
size: NA
length: 13
D: NA
J: TRBJ1-2
CDR3: CASHRGSFYGYTF
DNA: TGTGCCTCCCACCGGGGTTCGTTCTATGGCTACACCTTC

V: TRBV11-2
size: NA
length: 11
D: TRBD1
J: TRBJ1-1
CDR3: CASSQTGGAFF
DNA: TGTGCCAGCAGCCAGACAGGGGGGGCTTTCTTT

V: TRBV11-2
size: NA
length: 15
D: NA
J: TRBJ2-3
CDR3: CASSLGGPSRDTQYF
DNA: TGTGCCAGCAGCTTAGGGGGGCCCAGCCGTGATACGCAGTATTTT

V: TRBV27
size: NA
length: 17
D: TRBD2
J: TRBJ2-5
CDR3: CASSSLREGVGKETQYF
DNA: TGTGCCAGCAGCTCCCTCCGGGAGGGGGTCGGGAAGGAGACCCAGTACTTC

V: TRBV11-2
size: NA
length: 17
D: TRBD2
J: TRBJ2-1
CDR3: CASSLGRAGRVSNEQFF
DNA: TGTGCCAGCAGCTTAGGGAGGGCTGGGAGGGTTTCGAATGAGCAGTTCTTC

V: TRBV2
size: NA
length: 18
D: TRBD2
J: TRBJ2-7
CDR3: CASSEEGLAGDLTYEQYF
DNA: TGTGCCAGCAGTGAAGAGGGACTAGCGGGAGATCTAACCTACGAGCAGTACTTC

V: TRBV5-1
size: NA
length: 15
D: TRBD1
J: TRBJ1-4
CDR3: CASSLAGTGARKLFF
DNA: TGCGCCAGCAGCTTGGCCGGGACAGGGGCCCGAAAACTGTTTTTT

V: TRBV4-3
size: few
length: 15
D: TRBD2
J: TRBJ2-1
CDR3: CASSQVRAGGKEQFF
DNA: TGCGCCAGCAGCCAAGTCCGAGCGGGAGGGAAGGAGCAGTTCTTC

V: TRBV19
size: NA
length: 13
D: NA
J: TRBJ1-1
CDR3: CASTLTGDTEAFF
DNA: TGTGCCAGTACGTTGACGGGTGACACTGAAGCTTTCTTT

V: TRBV7-9
size: NA
length: 14
D: TRBD1
J: TRBJ1-2
CDR3: CASSPGQGFNGYTF
DNA: TGTGCCAGCAGCCCAGGACAGGGCTTTAATGGCTACACCTTC

V: TRBV7-2
size: NA
length: 14
D: NA
J: TRBJ1-5
CDR3: CASSLTLQGGPQHF
DNA: TGTGCCAGCAGCTTAACATTACAGGGCGGGCCCCAGCATTTT